Each of the 15 T cell receptor beta chains below was sequenced from the same sample in a study of blood T cell repertoires in COVID-19. Sequenced by immunoSEQ multiplex PCR; TCRdb stores in-frame clones only, minus some. In the table there are some 150,000 clones, 85% to 90% of which are singletons. Material: peripheral blood. The receptors come from a woman aged 60-75 years with acute or convalescent COVID-19.

The rearrangement links TRBV7-3 to TRBJ2-1; 7 bases align to TRBD1. V lost 5 bases and J lost 0; bases outside the gene matches: 4. The CDR3 sequence is 15 residues long. Per the germline V gene, CDR1 is SGHTA and CDR2 is FQGTGA. The CDR3 bases are TGTGCCAGCAGCCTACAGGGGAGCTCCTACAATGAGCAGTTCTTC. As protein: CASSLQGSSYNEQFF.

The sample holds a few counts of this clone. In DNA, the CDR3 is TGCGCCAGCAGCTTACAACAGCCGAACACCGGGGAGCTGTTTTTT. Protein product: CASSLQQPNTGELFF. The chain has TRBV5-1 and TRBJ2-2; D remains unclear. V lost 2 bases to trimming and J lost 0 bases, with 8 bases between them. CDR3 length: 15 amino acids. The germline gives CDR1 SGHRS, CDR2 YFSETQ.

This sequence joins TRBV19 and TRBJ2-7, with TRBD2 identical over 7 bases. The V gene's germline CDR1 is LNHDA and CDR2 SQIVND (reference sequence). Trimming removed 4 bases from V and 4 bases from J; junction bases left unmatched: 10. CDR3 length: 15 residues. The CDR3 sequence is CASSNLGGGLYEQYF. The CDR3 DNA follows: TGTGCCAGTAGTAACCTAGGCGGGGGACTATACGAGCAGTACTTC.

This clone was seen just once. V and J are TRBV7-9 and TRBJ1-2, with D maybe TRBD1 (6 bases). V lost 5 bases, J lost 4 bases, and 17 bases lay in between. Germline V lookup: CDR1 SEHNR, CDR2 FQNEAQ (reference sequence). The CDR3 sequence is 15 residues long. The CDR3 DNA reads TGTGCCAGCAGCCCAGACAGGAAATCTGGCTATGGCTACACCTTC. As protein: CASSPDRKSGYGYTF. The whole variable domain, filled in from reference TRBV7-9 and TRBJ1-2, reads DTGVSQNPRHKITKRGQNVTFRCDPISEHNRLYWYRQTLGQGPEFLTYFQNEAQLEKSRLLSDRFSAERPKGSFSTLEIQRTEQGDSAMYLCASSPDRKSGYGYTFGSGTRLTVV.

The chain links TRBV18 to TRBJ2-7, with TRBD1 identical over 7 bases. The V segment lost 1 base and the J segment 7 bases; nucleotides outside the gene matches: 1. This CDR3 has 12 residues. Germline V lookup: CDR1 KGHSH, CDR2 LQKENI. DNA for the CDR3: TGTGCCAGCTCACCACAGGGGGCTGAGCAGTACTTC. This encodes CASSPQGAEQYF.

This sequence joins TRBV7-9 and TRBJ2-5; a possible D gene is TRBD1 (6 bases). Trimming removed 5 bases at V and 1 base at J, with 14 bases between. CDR1 and CDR2 from the germline V gene are SEHNR and FQNEAQ (reference sequence). This CDR3 has 15 residues. CDR3: CASSLQTGPQETQYF. CDR3 bases: TGTGCCAGCAGCCTACAGACAGGTCCCCAAGAGACCCAGTACTTC.

A single count supports this clone. The chain carries TRBV4-3 and TRBJ2-5; 7 bases line up with TRBD2. V shed 1 base and J 4 bases; nucleotides not matched to a gene: 6. From germline, CDR1 is LGHNA and CDR2 YSLEER. The CDR3 spans 15 residues. The CDR3, as DNA: TGCGCCAGCAGCCAAGTAGCGGGCCGGGGAGAGACCCAGTACTTC. This gives the protein CASSQVAGRGETQYF.

The CDR3 bases are TGTGCCAGCAGCAAAACCGGGACAGGGGATAGTGAGCAGTACTTC. As protein: CASSKTGTGDSEQYF. The chain joins TRBV11-2 to TRBJ2-7; 10 positions agree with TRBD1. V gave up 5 bases and J gave up 7 bases; unmatched junction bases: 11. Germline V gives CDR1 SGHAT, CDR2 FQNNGV. This CDR3 comprises 15 residues.

The gene calls are TRBV11-2 and TRBJ1-1, with D possibly being TRBD1 (6 bases). The ends were cut back, 6 bases at V and 5 bases at J, with 16 bases in the middle. Germline loops: CDR1 SGHAT, CDR2 FQNNGV. The CDR3 has 14 residues. CDR3 DNA: TGTGCCAGCAGTCCATTTGACAGGATGACTGAAGCTTTCTTT. This gives the protein CASSPFDRMTEAFF.

This sequence joins TRBV7-3 and TRBJ2-7; TRBD1 matches at 7 bases. This CDR3 has 12 residues. The germline gives CDR1 SGHTA, CDR2 FQGTGA. The ends lost 2 bases at V and 6 bases at J; junction bases unmatched: 1. The CDR3 nucleotides are TGTGCCAGCAGCTTACCAGGGGGCGAGCAGTACTTC. It specifies CASSLPGGEQYF.

The chain recombines TRBV6-5 with TRBJ1-3, with no clear D. Germline V gene data show CDR1 as MNHEY and CDR2 as SVGAGI. The CDR3 consists of 13 residues. Trimming shortened V by 9 bases and J by 3 bases, and 12 bases separated the two germline ends. The CDR3 sequence: CASTFPVGNTIYF. The CDR3 DNA reads as TGTGCCAGTACCTTCCCGGTTGGAAACACCATATATTTT.

This sequence joins TRBV4-3 and TRBJ1-1; no firm D call. V lost 2 bases, J lost 11 bases, and 15 bases lay in between. The CDR3 runs 13 residues. Germline V lookup: CDR1 LGHNA, CDR2 YSLEER. CDR3 residues: CASSQRDGRGAFF. CDR3 coding DNA: TGCGCCAGCAGCCAACGAGACGGTAGAGGGGCTTTCTTT.

This chain joins TRBV19 and TRBJ1-5; a possible D gene is TRBD1 (5 bases). Trimming left V 3 bases short and J 0 bases short, with 15 bases between. Germline V gives CDR1 LNHDA, CDR2 SQIVND (reference sequence). CDR3 length: 17 amino acids. This chain's CDR3 is CASSIPGRAPSNQPQHF. The CDR3 DNA reads TGTGCCAGTAGTATCCCAGGCAGGGCCCCTAGCAATCAGCCCCAGCATTTT.

This sequence joins TRBV11-2 and TRBJ1-2; 7 bases are shared with TRBD1. The CDR3 spans 13 residues. The junction had 4 bases not matched to a gene; V was cut back by 5 bases and J by 4 bases. Germline CDR1 reads SGHAT; CDR2 reads FQNNGV. The CDR3 DNA is TGTGCCAGCAGCCCAGACAGGGTCTATGGCTACACCTTC. Its translation: CASSPDRVYGYTF.

V usage is TRBV20-1 and J usage is TRBJ2-4, with D maybe TRBD2 (5 bases). The CDR3 length is 16 residues. Trimming took 3 bases from V and 2 from J, leaving 17 bases between them. Germline-derived CDR1 and CDR2 are DFQATT and SNEGSKA (reference sequence). CDR3 amino acids: CSASRGLVSSKNIQYF. Written as DNA, the CDR3 is TGCAGTGCTAGTCGGGGTCTAGTGAGCTCCAAAAACATTCAGTACTTC.